Below, 8 T cell receptor beta chains from the same sample are listed, as sequenced in a study of blood T cell repertoires in COVID-19. Only in-frame clones appear in the TCRdb table, and some are missing; sequencing was by immunoSEQ multiplex PCR. Of a few hundred thousand clones listed, under 90% are singletons. Input material: peripheral blood. The receptors were sampled from a human donor in a cohort sampled during active COVID-19.

The chain couples TRBV6-1 to TRBJ2-3, with 7 bases matching TRBD1. The germline V gene has CDR1 MNHNS and CDR2 SASEGT. This CDR3 spans 15 amino acids. The V gene end was trimmed by 0 bases and the J gene end by 4 bases; junction bases not matched to a gene: 4. CDR3 loop: CASSEALGGPDTQYF. The CDR3 DNA reads TGTGCCAGCAGTGAAGCGCTAGGGGGCCCAGATACGCAGTATTTT.

The chain combines TRBV4-2 with TRBJ2-4; the D gene is possibly TRBD2 (6 bases). Germline CDR1 LGHNA, CDR2 YNFKEQ. CDR3 length: 18 residues. Trimming shortened V by 2 bases and J by 3 bases, and 20 bases separated the two germline ends. The CDR3 DNA follows: TGTGCCAGCAGCCAAACAAGAGGTACGGGAGTTGTCAAAAACATTCAGTACTTC. Its protein product is CASSQTRGTGVVKNIQYF.

This clone appeared a single time. The chain carries TRBV10-3 and TRBJ2-1; D is undetermined. Germline V gives CDR1 ENHRY, CDR2 SYGVKD. The CDR3 covers 11 residues. The V gene lost 4 bases and the J gene lost 8 bases, with 6 bases spanning the gap. CDR3 DNA sequence: TGTGCCATCAGTGTTTTAGATGAGCAGTTCTTC. Translated: CAISVLDEQFF.

CDR3 nucleotides: TGTGCCAGCAGCTTACCCCCGGGAACCAGCTACAATGAGCAGTTCTTC. Residues: CASSLPPGTSYNEQFF. The chain is built from TRBV7-9 and TRBJ2-1; TRBD2 might be the D (5 bases). The CDR3 has 16 residues. CDR1 SEHNR and CDR2 FQNEAQ come from the germline V gene (reference sequence). Trimming cost V 2 bases and J 3 bases, with 14 bases left between them.

V gene TRBV7-9 combines with J gene TRBJ2-7, with D possibly matching TRBD2 (5 bases). The V gene's germline CDR1 is SEHNR and CDR2 FQNEAQ (reference sequence). The CDR3 length is 14 residues. V lost 1 base, J lost 10 bases, and 17 bases lay in between. The CDR3 sequence: CASSLGGMGRVQYF. CDR3 nucleotides: TGTGCCAGCAGCTTAGGAGGGATGGGTAGGGTCCAGTACTTC.

CDR3 nucleotides: TGTGCCAGCAGTTACCCGCCGTCCAGTTTCACTGAAGCTTTCTTT. Amino acid sequence: CASSYPPSSFTEAFF. The V and J genes are TRBV6-2 or TRBV6-3 and TRBJ1-1; D is ambiguous. The CDR3 runs to 15 residues. Trimming removed 2 bases at V and 4 bases at J, with 14 bases between. The germline V gene encodes CDR1 MNHEY and CDR2 SVGEGT.

This chain uses TRBV19 with TRBJ1-3, with a weak D call TRBD1 (6 bases). Germline V CDR1 and CDR2: LNHDA, SQIVND (reference sequence). The CDR3 sequence is 16 residues long. The germline V and J ends were trimmed by 5 bases and 4 bases, with 18 bases remaining between them. The CDR3 sequence: CASSHPGVARGNTIYF. In DNA, the CDR3 is TGTGCCAGTAGTCATCCAGGGGTAGCGCGCGGAAACACCATATATTTT.

The chain has TRBV6-2 or TRBV6-3 and TRBJ2-3; 7 bases agree with TRBD1. The CDR3 length is 15 residues. Germline CDR1 and CDR2: MNHEY and SVGEGT. The trim removed 4 bases at V and 0 bases at J, leaving 4 bases unmatched. This chain's CDR3 is CASSSTGRSTDTQYF. CDR3 in DNA: TGTGCCAGCAGTTCGACAGGGCGAAGCACAGATACGCAGTATTTT.